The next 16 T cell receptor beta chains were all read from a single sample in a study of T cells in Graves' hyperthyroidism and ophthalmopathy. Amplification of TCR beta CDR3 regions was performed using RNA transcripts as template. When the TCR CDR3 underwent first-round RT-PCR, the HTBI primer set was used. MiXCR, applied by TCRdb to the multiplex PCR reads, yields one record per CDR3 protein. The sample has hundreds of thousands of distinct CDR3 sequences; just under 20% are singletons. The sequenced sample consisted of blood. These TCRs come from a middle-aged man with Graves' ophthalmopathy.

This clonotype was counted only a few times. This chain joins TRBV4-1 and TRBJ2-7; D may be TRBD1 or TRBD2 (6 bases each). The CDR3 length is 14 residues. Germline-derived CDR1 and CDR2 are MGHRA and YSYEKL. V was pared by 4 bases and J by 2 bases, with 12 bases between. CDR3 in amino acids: CASSPRRDTYEQYF. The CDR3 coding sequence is TGCGCCAGCAGCCCTAGGAGGGACACCTACGAGCAGTACTTC.

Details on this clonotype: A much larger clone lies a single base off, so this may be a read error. This CDR3 reads CASSSPAQGKYEQYF. The CDR3 DNA reads TGTGCCAGCAGCTCTCCCGCACAGGGGAAGTACGAGCAGTACTTC. The rearrangement links TRBV27 to TRBJ2-7; 7 nucleotides line up with TRBD1. There are 15 residues in the CDR3. Trimming at V came to 6 bases and at J to 4 bases, leaving 12 bases not matched to a gene. The germline gives CDR1 MNHEY, CDR2 SMNVEV (reference sequence).

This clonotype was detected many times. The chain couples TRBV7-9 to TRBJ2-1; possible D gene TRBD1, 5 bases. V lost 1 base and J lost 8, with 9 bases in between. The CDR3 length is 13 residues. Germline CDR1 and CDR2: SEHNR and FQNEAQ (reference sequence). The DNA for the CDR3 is TGTGCCAGCAGCTTAGGGACAAAGGATGAGCAGTTCTTC. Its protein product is CASSLGTKDEQFF.

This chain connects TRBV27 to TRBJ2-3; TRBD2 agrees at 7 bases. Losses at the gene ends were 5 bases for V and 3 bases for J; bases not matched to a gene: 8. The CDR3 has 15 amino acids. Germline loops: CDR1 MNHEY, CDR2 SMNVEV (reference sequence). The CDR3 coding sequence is TGTGCCAGCAGTCCAAGGACTAGTACGACAGATACGCAGTATTTT. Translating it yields CASSPRTSTTDTQYF.

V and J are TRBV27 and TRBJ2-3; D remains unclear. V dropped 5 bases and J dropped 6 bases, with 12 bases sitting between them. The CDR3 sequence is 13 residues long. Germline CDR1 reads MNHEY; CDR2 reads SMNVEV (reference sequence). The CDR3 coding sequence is TGTGCCAGCAGTATACGACGTAAGGATACGCAGTATTTT. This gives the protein CASSIRRKDTQYF.

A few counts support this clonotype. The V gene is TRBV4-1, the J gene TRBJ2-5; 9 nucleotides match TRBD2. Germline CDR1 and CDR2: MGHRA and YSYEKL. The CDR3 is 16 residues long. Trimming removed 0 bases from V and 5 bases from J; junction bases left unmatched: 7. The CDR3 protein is CASSQEGGRAEETQYF. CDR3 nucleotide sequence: TGCGCCAGCAGCCAAGAGGGCGGGAGGGCCGAGGAGACCCAGTACTTC.

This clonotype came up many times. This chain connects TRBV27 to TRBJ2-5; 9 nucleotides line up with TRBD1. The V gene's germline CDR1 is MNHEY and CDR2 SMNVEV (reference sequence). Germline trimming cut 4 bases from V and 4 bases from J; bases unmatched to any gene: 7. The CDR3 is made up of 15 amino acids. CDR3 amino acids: CASSSLTGGVETQYF. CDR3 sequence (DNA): TGTGCCAGCAGTTCCTTGACAGGGGGGGTAGAGACCCAGTACTTC.

The CDR3 reads CASRNTAKNIQYF. CDR3 bases: TGTGCCAGCAGAAATACAGCCAAAAACATTCAGTACTTC. This sequence joins TRBV27 and TRBJ2-4; no clear D. Trimming took 6 bases from V and 0 from J, leaving 6 bases between them. Germline CDR1 reads MNHEY; CDR2 reads SMNVEV (reference sequence). The CDR3 consists of 13 residues.

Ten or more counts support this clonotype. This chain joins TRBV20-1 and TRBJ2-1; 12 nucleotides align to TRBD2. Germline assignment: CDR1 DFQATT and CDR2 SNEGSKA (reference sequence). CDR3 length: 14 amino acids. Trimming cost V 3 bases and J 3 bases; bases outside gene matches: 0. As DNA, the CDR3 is TGCAGTGCTAGGGGACTAGCGGGCTACAATGAGCAGTTCTTC. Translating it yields CSARGLAGYNEQFF.

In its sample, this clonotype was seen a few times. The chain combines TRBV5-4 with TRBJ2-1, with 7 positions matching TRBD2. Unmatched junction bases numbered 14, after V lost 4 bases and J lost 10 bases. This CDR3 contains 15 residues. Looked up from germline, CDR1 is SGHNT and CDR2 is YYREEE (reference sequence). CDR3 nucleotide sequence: TGTGCCAGCAGCACCGCCGCGGGGGTTTTGGTGGAGCAGTTCTTC. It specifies CASSTAAGVLVEQFF.

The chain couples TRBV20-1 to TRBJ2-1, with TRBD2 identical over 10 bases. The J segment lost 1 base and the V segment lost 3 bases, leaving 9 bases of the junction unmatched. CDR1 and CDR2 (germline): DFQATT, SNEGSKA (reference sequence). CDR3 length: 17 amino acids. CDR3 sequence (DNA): TGCAGTGCTAGTCCGGGACTAGCGACTCGTTCCTACAATGAGCAGTTCTTC. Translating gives CSASPGLATRSYNEQFF.

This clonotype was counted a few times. CDR3 sequence reads: CSVLMAYGYTF. In nucleotides, the CDR3 is TGCAGCGTGCTGATGGCCTATGGCTACACCTTC. The V gene is TRBV29-1, the J gene TRBJ1-2; the D is unclear. With 6 bases removed from V and 4 bases from J, the gap between germline ends came to 9 bases. The length of the CDR3 is 11 residues. Germline loops: CDR1 SQVTM, CDR2 ANQGSEA.

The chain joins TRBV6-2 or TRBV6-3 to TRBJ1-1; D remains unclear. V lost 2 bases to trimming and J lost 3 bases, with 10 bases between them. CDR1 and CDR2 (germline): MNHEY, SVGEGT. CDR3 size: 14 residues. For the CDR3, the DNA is TGTGCCAGCAGTTACGTCGACTTTTACACTGAAGCTTTCTTT. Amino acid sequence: CASSYVDFYTEAFF.

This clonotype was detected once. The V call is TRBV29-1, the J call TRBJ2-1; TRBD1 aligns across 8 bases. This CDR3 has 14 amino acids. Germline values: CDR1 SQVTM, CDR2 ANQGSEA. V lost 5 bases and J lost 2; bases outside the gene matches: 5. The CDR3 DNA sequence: TGCAGCGTTAAGGACAGGGTCCCCTACAATGAGCAGTTCTTC. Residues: CSVKDRVPYNEQFF.

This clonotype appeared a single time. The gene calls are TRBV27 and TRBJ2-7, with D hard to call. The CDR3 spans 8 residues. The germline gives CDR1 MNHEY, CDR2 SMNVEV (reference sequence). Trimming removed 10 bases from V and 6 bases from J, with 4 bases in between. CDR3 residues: CATFEQYF. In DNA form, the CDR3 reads TGTGCCACCTTCGAGCAGTACTTC.

Here the CDR3 reads CASSEWGGQPTSYEQYF. In DNA, the CDR3 is TGCGCCAGCAGTGAGTGGGGAGGGCAGCCAACCTCCTACGAGCAGTACTTC. V is TRBV10-2 and J is TRBJ2-7; TRBD2 matches at 7 bases. The germline CDR1 and CDR2 sequences are WSHSY and SAAADI. The CDR3 totals 17 residues. V shed 1 base and J 0 bases; nucleotides not matched to a gene: 9.